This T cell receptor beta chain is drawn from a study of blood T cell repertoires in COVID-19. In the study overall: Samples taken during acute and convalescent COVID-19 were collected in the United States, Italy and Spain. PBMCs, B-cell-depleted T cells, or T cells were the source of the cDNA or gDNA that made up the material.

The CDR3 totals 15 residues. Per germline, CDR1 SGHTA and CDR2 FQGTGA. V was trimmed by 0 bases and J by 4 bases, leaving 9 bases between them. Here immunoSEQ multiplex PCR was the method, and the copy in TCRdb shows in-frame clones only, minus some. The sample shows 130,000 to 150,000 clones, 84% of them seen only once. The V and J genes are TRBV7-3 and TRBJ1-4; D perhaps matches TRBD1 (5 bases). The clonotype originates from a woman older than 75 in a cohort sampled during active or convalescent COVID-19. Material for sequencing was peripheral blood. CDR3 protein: CASSLTGEVNEKLFF. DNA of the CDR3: TGTGCCAGCAGCTTAACGGGGGAGGTTAATGAAAAACTGTTTTTT. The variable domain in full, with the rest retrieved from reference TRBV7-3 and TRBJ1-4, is GAGVSQTPSNKVTEKGKYVELRCDPISGHTALYWYRQSLGQGPEFLIYFQGTGAADDSGLPNDRFFAVRPEGSVSTLKIQRTERGDSAVYLCASSLTGEVNEKLFFGSGTQLSVL.